The sequence of this T cell receptor (beta chain) was determined in a study of T cell changes during pregnancy in multiple sclerosis. This clone has only one observation. V gave up 1 base and J gave up 1 base; unmatched junction bases: 4. Germline V CDR1 and CDR2: LGHNA, YSLEER. The CDR3 spans 15 residues. Data came from immunoSEQ multiplex PCR; TCRdb stores just in-frame clones and leaves some out. The data contain 45,000 to 55,000 clones, roughly 90% of them singletons. The sequences come from CD4+ T cells from peripheral blood mononuclear cells, collected after pregnancy. The TCR sequence derives from a female donor in good health, enrolled as a control in a pregnancy study. The chain carries TRBV4-3 and TRBJ2-7; 7 nucleotides agree with TRBD1. The CDR3 sequence is CASSQVNRGSYEQYF. In nucleotides, the CDR3 is TGCGCCAGCAGCCAAGTTAACAGGGGATCCTACGAGCAGTACTTC.